The rows below give T cell receptor beta chains drawn from one sample of a study of control samples from healthy donors and cancer patients. Data came from immunoSEQ multiplex PCR; TCRdb stores just in-frame clones and leaves some out. This table has 110,000 or so clones, 80% to 90% appearing once. Sequencing used blood. Receptors were obtained from a man aged 50 to 59 in good health. Each CDR3 is given with its conserved first and last residue. Fields, in order: clone size, V gene, D gene, J gene, CDR3 DNA, CDR3 protein. D genes are given only for firm matches. Size is omitted from some rows. Given values are once, few, many or a class for expanded clones.

.	TRBV19	.	TRBJ2-1	TGTGCCAGTAGTATAGATCGAGCTCCACCCACATTAGGGCAGTTCTTC	CASSIDRAPPTLGQFF
.	TRBV19	TRBD2	TRBJ2-3	TGTGCCAGTAGTACCCTTAGCGGGGGCCCCACAGATACGCAGTATTTT	CASSTLSGGPTDTQYF
once	TRBV11-2	.	TRBJ2-7	TGTGCCAGCAGCCCGTGGCGTCCGTTCTACGAGCAGTACTTC	CASSPWRPFYEQYF
few	TRBV5-1	TRBD1	TRBJ1-3	TGCGCCAGCAGCCGGGACAGGGTCGGAAACACCATATATTTT	CASSRDRVGNTIYF
once	TRBV11-2	.	TRBJ2-1	TGTGCCAGCAGCTTAGATCCCGGGGTGCATGAGCAGTTCTTC	CASSLDPGVHEQFF
.	TRBV20-1	.	TRBJ2-5	TGCAGTGCTAGTGGAATCCGGGATCAAGAGACCCAGTACTTC	CSASGIRDQETQYF
.	TRBV24-1	TRBD2	TRBJ2-1	TGTGCCACCAGTGATTTGGGAGCGGGGGTAAGCAATGAGCAGTTCTTC	CATSDLGAGVSNEQFF
.	TRBV7-2	.	TRBJ2-7	TGTGCCAGCAGCCCTACACAGGTCTACGAGCAGTACTTC	CASSPTQVYEQYF
.	TRBV18	.	TRBJ2-1	TGTGCCAGCTCACCACGGCCGAGCTCCTACAATGAGCAGTTCTTC	CASSPRPSSYNEQFF
.	TRBV3-1/TRBV3-2	.	TRBJ1-2	TGTGCCAGCAGTCGCGACAGAAACTATGGCTACACCTTC	CASSRDRNYGYTF
.	TRBV6-2/TRBV6-3	TRBD1	TRBJ1-2	TGTGCCAGCAGTTCCCGGGACAGGGTAGAAGGCTACACCTTC	CASSSRDRVEGYTF
.	TRBV30	.	TRBJ1-2	TGTGCCTGGAGGACCGTGGCCGAGAACTATGGCTACACCTTC	CAWRTVAENYGYTF
once	TRBV3-1/TRBV3-2	.	TRBJ2-1	TGTGCCAGCAGCCAAGAACAGGGTCGTGGTGAGCAGTTCTTC	CASSQEQGRGEQFF
.	TRBV10-3	.	TRBJ1-5	TGTGCCATCAGTGTACAGGGCGGTCAGCCCCAGCATTTT	CAISVQGGQPQHF
once	TRBV5-1	TRBD2	TRBJ2-7	TGCGCCAGCAGCTTGGCTCCGGGAGGGTACGAGCAGTACTTC	CASSLAPGGYEQYF
.	TRBV11-2	TRBD2	TRBJ2-3	TGTGCCAGCAGCTTAATACCTAGCGGGGCTAGCACAGATACGCAGTATTTT	CASSLIPSGASTDTQYF
.	TRBV5-6	TRBD2	TRBJ2-5	TGTGCCAGCAGCTTGGCCCGCGGGGGCCAAGAGACCCAGTACTTC	CASSLARGGQETQYF
.	TRBV27	.	TRBJ2-2	TGTGCCAGCAGAGGAGGGGTCGGGGAGCTGTTTTTT	CASRGGVGELFF
.	TRBV6-2/TRBV6-3	TRBD2	TRBJ2-3	TGTGCCAGCAGTTTGCGGGGGTTTAGCACAGATACGCAGTATTTT	CASSLRGFSTDTQYF
.	TRBV6-6	TRBD2	TRBJ2-3	TGTGCCAGCAGTTACCTGGCGGGGGAGCCGGGAGATACGCAGTATTTT	CASSYLAGEPGDTQYF
.	TRBV6-1	TRBD1	TRBJ2-7	TGTGCCAGCAGTGAACAGGGACAGTCGCCAACCTACGAGCAGTACTTC	CASSEQGQSPTYEQYF
.	TRBV21-1	.	TRBJ1-1	TGTGCCAGCAGCAAGCAAGGCAGGGGCACTGAAGCTTTCTTT	CASSKQGRGTEAFF
.	TRBV5-6	.	TRBJ2-3	TGTGCCAGCAGCTTTCAAGGATTAGCGGCTAGCACAGATACGCAGTATTTT	CASSFQGLAASTDTQYF
.	TRBV29-1	.	TRBJ1-1	TGCAGCGTTGAAACCGGGACTGAAGCTTTCTTT	CSVETGTEAFF
.	TRBV2	TRBD1	TRBJ2-2	TGTGCCAGCAGTAGACAGGGGACTTCGAACACCGGGGAGCTGTTTTTT	CASSRQGTSNTGELFF
once	TRBV4-2	.	TRBJ1-2	TGTGCCAGCAGCCAAGAAGCCTCCGGTTTGAGTGTGATAGCTAACTATGGCTACACCTTC	CASSQEASGLSVIANYGYTF
.	TRBV3-1/TRBV3-2	.	TRBJ1-2	TGTGCCAGCAGCCATCCGGGACTAACAGATGGCTACACCTTC	CASSHPGLTDGYTF
.	TRBV4-1	.	TRBJ1-5	TGCGCCAGCAGCCCCGGACGGTATAGCAATCAGCCCCAGCATTTT	CASSPGRYSNQPQHF
.	TRBV9	TRBD1	TRBJ1-2	TGTGCCAGCAGCGTTGGGACAGGGGCAGTAGATGGCTACACCTTC	CASSVGTGAVDGYTF
.	TRBV15	.	TRBJ1-4	TGTGCCACCTCCCCAAGGGGGTTCAGGGCAATGAATGAAAAACTGTTTTTT	CATSPRGFRAMNEKLFF
once	TRBV27	.	TRBJ2-2	TGTGCCAGCAGCGGAGAAATAAACACCGGGGAGCTGTTTTTT	CASSGEINTGELFF
.	TRBV7-9	TRBD1	TRBJ2-7	TGTGCCAGCAGCTTAGTGACAGGGGGCTTTGACGAGCAGTACTTC	CASSLVTGGFDEQYF
.	TRBV19	.	TRBJ1-5	TGTGCCAGTACCCTACCGGGTAGCAATCAGCCCCAGCATTTT	CASTLPGSNQPQHF
.	TRBV6-2/TRBV6-3	.	TRBJ2-3	TGTGCCAGCAGCCCTTGGTACGGACGGCAGAGCACAGATACGCAGTATTTT	CASSPWYGRQSTDTQYF
.	TRBV24-1	.	TRBJ1-5	TGTGCCACCAGTGATCCAAGTAGCAATCAGCCCCAGCATTTT	CATSDPSSNQPQHF
.	TRBV7-2	.	TRBJ1-4	TGTGCCAGCAGTCCAGGTCCAACTAATGAAAAACTGTTTTTT	CASSPGPTNEKLFF
.	TRBV28	.	TRBJ1-1	TGTGCCAGCGACTCTTTAAGCACTGAAGCTTTCTTT	CASDSLSTEAFF
.	TRBV7-8	.	TRBJ2-6	TGTGCCAGCAGCTTACTCCCAGGGAACTCTGGGGCCAACGTCCTGACTTTC	CASSLLPGNSGANVLTF
.	TRBV27	TRBD1	TRBJ2-1	TGTGCCAGCAGTTTACAGGGGACAGGGAATTTGGAGCAGTTCTTC	CASSLQGTGNLEQFF
.	TRBV9	.	TRBJ1-2	TGTGCCAGCAGTGACAGACGGGGGGCCGGATCCTATGGCTACACCTTC	CASSDRRGAGSYGYTF
.	TRBV3-1/TRBV3-2	.	TRBJ2-7	TGTGCCAGCAGCCGGACAGTTTACGAGCAGTACTTC	CASSRTVYEQYF
.	TRBV15	.	TRBJ2-3	TGTGCCACCAGCTTCCGTCCTAGCAGGGTTCGCACAGATACGCAGTATTTT	CATSFRPSRVRTDTQYF
once	TRBV20-1	.	TRBJ1-1	TGCAGTGCTTTAGGTCGAATGGAAGCTTTCTTT	CSALGRMEAFF
.	TRBV24-1	TRBD1	TRBJ2-7	TGTGCCACCAGGGGGTCTCTCCTCGGGGACAGGGGGCGGCACGAGCAGTACTTC	CATRGSLLGDRGRHEQYF
.	TRBV2	.	TRBJ2-5	TGTGCCAGCAGTGGGGGGGGCAGGGACGGTGAAGAGACCCAGTACTTC	CASSGGGRDGEETQYF
once	TRBV7-7	TRBD2	TRBJ2-2	TGTGCCAGCAGCTCCGGACTAGCGGGGGGGCGGACCGGGGAGCTGTTTTTT	CASSSGLAGGRTGELFF
.	TRBV5-1	TRBD1	TRBJ1-1	TGCGCCAGCAGCTTGGATTCAGGGGGGTACACTGAAGCTTTCTTT	CASSLDSGGYTEAFF
.	TRBV18	.	TRBJ2-3	TGTGCCAGCTCACCGCCCCTCGGGCAAAAAAGGACAGATACGCAGTATTTT	CASSPPLGQKRTDTQYF
.	TRBV30	.	TRBJ2-3	TGTGCCTGGAGTGTAGGGGGGGTCCGCACAGATACGCAGTATTTT	CAWSVGGVRTDTQYF
.	TRBV6-5	.	TRBJ2-7	TGTGCCAGCAGTTCCCCCCCCTACGAGCAGTACTTC	CASSSPPYEQYF
.	TRBV10-3	.	TRBJ1-2	TGTGCCATCAGTGGGGAGTATGGCTACACCTTC	CAISGEYGYTF
.	TRBV6-6	TRBD1	TRBJ1-2	TGTGCCAGCAGTCTCGGGACAGCGAACTATGGCTACACCTTC	CASSLGTANYGYTF
.	TRBV25-1	.	TRBJ1-3	TGTGCCAGCAGTGAATTAGGAAACACCATATATTTT	CASSELGNTIYF